This T cell receptor beta chain was identified during a study of early T cells in non-severe SARS-CoV-2 infection. General study findings and limits: Matching against VDJdb likely underestimated virus-specific expansions, favoring anti-spike CD8.

This clonotype was picked up a small number of times. Its matching antigen is unknown. TCRdb passed the 5' RACE reads through MiXCR, listing each CDR3 protein once. The sample holds 75,000 to 95,000 distinct CDR3 sequences, approximately 17% seen once. Germline lookup yields CDR1 MNHEY and CDR2 SVGEGT. V dropped 6 bases and J dropped 1 base, with 19 bases sitting between them. This CDR3 has 16 amino acids. The source was whole blood, collected at baseline. The genes are TRBV6-2 or TRBV6-3 and TRBJ2-7; D may correspond to TRBD1 or TRBD2 (5 bases each). The clonotype comes from an adult who was a healthcare worker with PCR-confirmed SARS-CoV-2 infection or an uninfected control (not recorded which). CDR3 coding DNA: TGTGCCAGCAGAAACCCGGGGCCGAGAAAATCCTACGAGCAGTACTTC. It codes for CASRNPGPRKSYEQYF.